The rows below give T cell receptor beta chains drawn from one sample of a study of blood T cell repertoires in COVID-19. Assay used: immunoSEQ multiplex PCR; TCRdb lists only in-frame clones, some missing. The table records about 100,000 clones, roughly 85% of them present only once. The sequenced material came from peripheral blood. The source is a man aged 55 to 70 with acute or convalescent COVID-19. Each CDR3 is given with its conserved first and last residue. D genes are given only for firm matches. Size tells how often a clone was seen (once, few, many) or the class of an expanded clone, and some rows leave it out.

d_gene | abundance | j_gene | v_gene | CDR3aa | CDR3nt
. | . | TRBJ1-1 | TRBV25-1 | CASSEYRDTEAFF | TGTGCCAGCAGTGAATATCGGGATACTGAAGCTTTCTTT
. | few | TRBJ2-5 | TRBV30 | CAFSERETQYF | TGTGCCTTCAGCGAAAGGGAGACCCAGTACTTC
. | . | TRBJ2-5 | TRBV6-5 | CASRSGARETQYF | TGTGCCAGCAGATCCGGAGCACGAGAGACCCAGTACTTC
. | . | TRBJ1-2 | TRBV5-4 | CASSFWSDFPLGYTF | TGTGCCAGCAGCTTTTGGTCGGACTTCCCCCTGGGCTACACCTTC
TRBD2 | . | TRBJ2-7 | TRBV6-5 | CASRSSGGPSYEQYF | TGTGCCAGCAGATCCAGCGGGGGGCCCTCCTACGAGCAGTACTTC
TRBD1 | . | TRBJ1-1 | TRBV19 | CASSHRGNTEAFF | TGTGCCAGTAGTCACAGGGGTAACACTGAAGCTTTCTTT
TRBD1 | . | TRBJ2-3 | TRBV4-3 | CASSQDYGQGKDTQYF | TGCGCCAGCAGCCAAGATTACGGACAGGGTAAAGATACGCAGTATTTT
. | . | TRBJ1-1 | TRBV6-5 | CASRGRGRAEAFF | TGTGCCAGCAGGGGGAGGGGGAGGGCTGAAGCTTTCTTT
TRBD2 | . | TRBJ2-5 | TRBV4-2 | CASSLGSSGGAQETQYF | TGTGCCAGCAGCCTCGGTTCAAGCGGGGGGGCCCAAGAGACCCAGTACTTC
TRBD1 | few | TRBJ2-7 | TRBV6-1 | CASSELNYRGYEQYF | TGTGCCAGCAGTGAACTTAACTACAGGGGCTACGAGCAGTACTTC
. | . | TRBJ2-5 | TRBV7-8 | CASSHGRRTGYQETQYF | TGTGCCAGCAGCCACGGCCGAAGAACAGGTTACCAAGAGACCCAGTACTTC
. | . | TRBJ1-2 | TRBV9 | CASSVVGGVNYGYTF | TGTGCCAGCAGCGTAGTAGGGGGAGTTAACTATGGCTACACCTTC
TRBD1 | . | TRBJ2-7 | TRBV10-2 | CASRKGQGEYEQYF | TGCGCCAGCAGAAAGGGACAGGGGGAATACGAGCAGTACTTC
. | few | TRBJ1-4 | TRBV11-2 | CASSLFPPGTTNEKLFF | TGTGCCAGCAGCTTATTCCCCCCAGGGACAACTAATGAAAAACTGTTTTTT
. | . | TRBJ1-1 | TRBV5-4 | CASSAPGHLTEAFF | TGTGCCAGCAGCGCCCCGGGACACCTCACTGAAGCTTTCTTT
TRBD1 | . | TRBJ2-3 | TRBV19 | CACSGTGVADTQYF | TGTGCCTGCTCCGGGACAGGAGTCGCAGATACGCAGTATTTT
. | . | TRBJ1-5 | TRBV12-2 | CASRLRPWGVHQPQHF | TGTGCAAGTCGCTTGAGGCCATGGGGGGTTCACCAGCCCCAGCATTTT
. | medium-sized | TRBJ2-7 | TRBV9 | CASSQAGSYEQYF | TGTGCCTCAAGCCAGGCAGGGTCCTACGAGCAGTACTTC
. | . | TRBJ2-2 | TRBV30 | CAWSVIALTGELFF | TGTGCCTGGAGTGTAATCGCACTCACCGGGGAGCTGTTTTTT
. | . | TRBJ1-5 | TRBV12-5 | CASGPSLRDQPQHF | TGTGCTAGTGGTCCCTCCCTTCGGGATCAGCCCCAGCATTTT
. | once | TRBJ2-2 | TRBV11-3 | CASSSTVAGELFF | TGTGCCAGCAGCTCGACAGTAGCCGGGGAGCTGTTTTTT
. | . | TRBJ2-2 | TRBV7-3 | CASSSLGQANTGELFF | TGTGCCAGCAGCTCGTTGGGGCAGGCCAACACCGGGGAGCTGTTTTTT
. | . | TRBJ2-6 | TRBV7-2 | CASSPGRGGANVLTF | TGTGCCAGCAGCCCGGGGCGGGGTGGGGCCAACGTCCTGACTTTC
TRBD1 | . | TRBJ1-4 | TRBV13 | CASSTDRAEEKLFF | TGTGCCAGCAGCACGGACAGGGCAGAAGAAAAACTGTTTTTT
TRBD1 | . | TRBJ2-2 | TRBV7-2 | CASSVTGAVAGELFF | TGTGCCAGCAGCGTGACAGGGGCAGTCGCCGGGGAGCTGTTTTTT
TRBD1 | . | TRBJ2-1 | TRBV9 | CASSVAPTGAYNEQFF | TGTGCCAGCAGCGTAGCTCCGACAGGGGCCTACAATGAGCAGTTCTTC
TRBD2 | . | TRBJ2-7 | TRBV18 | CASSFGLAGVHYEQYF | TGTGCCAGCTCATTCGGACTAGCGGGAGTTCATTACGAGCAGTACTTC
TRBD1 | . | TRBJ2-2 | TRBV19 | CASRDRGTGELFF | TGTGCCAGCCGGGACAGGGGCACCGGGGAGCTGTTTTTT
. | . | TRBJ1-1 | TRBV19 | CASSPGGDTEAFF | TGTGCCAGTAGTCCGGGTGGCGACACTGAAGCTTTCTTT
. | . | TRBJ1-6 | TRBV30 | CAWSRRTPDSSPLHF | TGTGCCTGGAGTAGGAGGACTCCTGATAGTTCACCCCTCCACTTT
. | . | TRBJ1-3 | TRBV30 | CAWSVGRAGNTIYF | TGTGCCTGGAGTGTAGGGCGGGCTGGAAACACCATATATTTT
. | once | TRBJ2-7 | TRBV19 | CASSTTGTEQYF | TGTGCCAGTAGTACAACAGGGACCGAGCAGTACTTC
. | . | TRBJ2-7 | TRBV6-5 | CASSYSGTVSYEQYF | TGTGCCAGCAGTTACTCAGGGACTGTCTCCTACGAGCAGTACTTC
. | . | TRBJ1-4 | TRBV5-4 | CASSALAGSTNEKLFF | TGTGCCAGCAGCGCCTTGGCAGGGTCAACTAATGAAAAACTGTTTTTT
. | . | TRBJ2-7 | TRBV30 | CMGTGGAYEQYF | TGCATGGGAACAGGGGGGGCCTACGAGCAGTACTTC
TRBD1 | . | TRBJ1-2 | TRBV5-1 | CASGTGQGYGYTF | TGCGCCAGCGGCACGGGACAGGGCTATGGCTACACCTTC
TRBD2 | . | TRBJ2-1 | TRBV9 | CASSVGTSVYNEQFF | TGTGCCAGCAGCGTAGGGACTAGCGTCTACAATGAGCAGTTCTTC
. | once | TRBJ1-3 | TRBV7-2 | CASSPWGNRAGNTIYF | TGTGCCAGCAGCCCCTGGGGGAACAGGGCTGGAAACACCATATATTTT
. | . | TRBJ1-6 | TRBV19 | CASKRRELAHSPLHF | TGTGCCAGTAAACGGAGGGAGTTGGCTCATTCACCCCTCCACTTT
TRBD1 | . | TRBJ1-6 | TRBV30 | CASGTGLNSPLHF | TGTGCCTCCGGGACAGGACTTAATTCGCCCCTCCACTTT
. | . | TRBJ1-4 | TRBV4-3 | CASSPHRVANEKLFF | TGCGCCAGCAGCCCGCACAGGGTGGCTAATGAAAAACTGTTTTTT
. | . | TRBJ1-3 | TRBV2 | CASSFDRSLNTIYF | TGTGCCAGCAGTTTCGACAGGAGTTTAAACACCATATATTTT
TRBD2 | . | TRBJ2-5 | TRBV19 | CASSIEAGTTQETQYF | TGTGCCAGTAGTATAGAAGCCGGGACTACCCAAGAGACCCAGTACTTC
. | . | TRBJ2-7 | TRBV5-1 | CASSGGAYYEQYF | TGCGCCAGCAGCGGAGGGGCCTACTACGAGCAGTACTTC
. | few | TRBJ1-3 | TRBV6-5 | CASTTVGNTIYF | TGTGCCAGCACTACAGTGGGAAACACCATATATTTT
TRBD2 | . | TRBJ2-1 | TRBV11-2 | CASSSVGFSGMGQFF | TGTGCCAGCAGCTCGGTGGGATTTAGCGGGATGGGGCAGTTCTTC
TRBD2 | . | TRBJ2-1 | TRBV5-1 | CASSSGLAGPYNEQFF | TGCGCCAGCAGCTCGGGACTAGCGGGACCCTACAATGAGCAGTTCTTC
TRBD2 | few | TRBJ2-5 | TRBV7-8 | CASSLNGRGETQYF | TGTGCCAGCAGCTTAAACGGGCGGGGGGAGACCCAGTACTTC